The 30 T cell receptor beta chains in this list originate from one sample, sequenced in a study of glioma-infiltrating T cells after dendritic cell vaccination. Method: immunoSEQ multiplex PCR; TCRdb's copy keeps in-frame clones and lacks some. Of about 76,000 clones in the sample, about nine tenths are singletons; the top ten hold around 2.1%. Indicated time point: after dendritic cell vaccination, including at tumor progression/relapse. The material was blood, obtained after dendritic cell vaccination. These receptors were taken from a human donor with glioblastoma.

This clone was found once. The V call is TRBV9, the J call TRBJ2-2, with 9 bases that match TRBD2. J was trimmed by 4 bases and V by 4 bases; bases with no gene match: 11. The CDR3 length is 17 residues. Germline loops: CDR1 SGDLS, CDR2 YYNGEE. This CDR3 is CASSRVGGRAGTGELFF. The DNA of the CDR3 is TGTGCCAGCAGCAGAGTGGGCGGGAGGGCCGGCACCGGGGAGCTGTTTTTT.

The chain joins TRBV30 to TRBJ2-3; 7 bases are a match to TRBD2. CDR3 length equals 15 residues. The V segment lost 0 bases and the J segment 7 bases; nucleotides outside the gene matches: 10. The germline gives CDR1 GTSNPN, CDR2 SVGIG (reference sequence). CDR3 region: CAWSVYGLAAYTQYF. The CDR3 region has the DNA TGTGCCTGGAGTGTATACGGGCTAGCGGCGTATACGCAGTATTTT.

The chain combines TRBV29-1 with TRBJ2-7, with 7 nucleotides matching TRBD1. CDR3 length: 13 residues. Germline-derived CDR1 and CDR2 are SQVTM and ANQGSEA. Trimming removed 3 bases from V and 4 bases from J; junction bases left unmatched: 6. CDR3 bases: TGCAGCGTTGAGCCGAGACAGGGTTACGAGCAGTACTTC. Its translation is CSVEPRQGYEQYF.

The chain couples TRBV29-1 to TRBJ2-5; D perhaps matches TRBD2 (6 bases). V was clipped by 2 bases and J by 1 base, with 8 bases between them. This CDR3 spans 13 amino acids. Per germline, CDR1 SQVTM and CDR2 ANQGSEA. This CDR3 reads CSVEFGGQETQYF. In nucleotides, the CDR3 is TGCAGCGTTGAATTCGGGGGCCAAGAGACCCAGTACTTC.

With regard to this clone: The identical CDR3 is also encoded by other nucleotide sequences in the sample. V usage is TRBV27 and J usage is TRBJ2-7; 10 nucleotides agree with TRBD1. CDR1 MNHEY and CDR2 SMNVEV come from the germline V gene (reference sequence). V trimming: 2 bases; J trimming: 3 bases; junction bases outside the gene matches: 4. The CDR3 length is 15 residues. The DNA of the CDR3 is TGTGCCAGCAGTTTAAGGGACAGGGGCATCTACGAGCAGTACTTC. It yields the protein CASSLRDRGIYEQYF.

Of note for this clone: Additional DNA sequences in this sample encode the identical CDR3. The genes are TRBV4-1 and TRBJ2-7; 9 bases agree with TRBD2. The CDR3 length is 15 residues. V lost 1 base to trimming and J lost 1 base; unmatched junction nucleotides: 2. Germline CDR1 is MGHRA and CDR2 is YSYEKL. The CDR3 region has the DNA TGCGCCAGCAGCCAAGGGCTAGCGGGATCCTACGAGCAGTACTTC. This encodes CASSQGLAGSYEQYF.

J is TRBJ2-7 and V is TRBV4-1, with a tentative D call TRBD1 (6 bases). V was shortened by 1 base and J by 0 bases, with 16 bases between the two germline ends. The germline gives CDR1 MGHRA, CDR2 YSYEKL. The CDR3 loop spans 17 amino acids. The CDR3 here is CASSQGVRGGSSYEQYF. The DNA of the CDR3 is TGCGCCAGCAGCCAAGGGGTACGAGGGGGAAGCTCCTACGAGCAGTACTTC.

The chain uses TRBV19 and TRBJ1-1; D gene uncertain. Trimming took off 4 bases at V and 4 bases at J, with 7 bases between the two ends. Per germline, CDR1 LNHDA and CDR2 SQIVND (reference sequence). The CDR3 length is 12 residues. CDR3 sequence: CASSSARTEAFF. CDR3 coding DNA: TGTGCCAGTAGTAGTGCGCGCACTGAAGCTTTCTTT.

The chain carries TRBV21-1 and TRBJ1-2. TRBV21-1 is designated a pseudogene. The CDR3 spans 15 residues. The CDR3 is CASSPPGVGGRGYTF. CDR3 nucleotides: TGTGCCAGCAGCCCACCCGGGGTGGGGGGGAGAGGCTACACCTTC.

The CDR3, as DNA: TGTGCCAGCAGCTTAGGACAGGGTAGGGGCTACGAGCAGTACTTC. It is translated as CASSLGQGRGYEQYF. The V call is TRBV7-2, the J call TRBJ2-7; 7 positions agree with TRBD1. The length of the CDR3 is 15 residues. Germline V lookup: CDR1 SGHTA, CDR2 FQGNSA. J gave up 3 bases and V 1 base, and 6 bases lay outside the gene matches.

The chain couples TRBV4-3 to TRBJ2-2; TRBD2 aligns across 11 bases. Germline V gene lookup returns CDR1 LGHNA and CDR2 YSLEER. J lost 5 bases, V lost 7 bases, and 9 bases had no gene match. The CDR3 length is 16 residues. The CDR3 is CASTSEGLAATGELFF. The CDR3 DNA follows: TGCGCCAGCACCTCAGAGGGACTAGCGGCAACCGGGGAGCTGTTTTTT.

The chain couples TRBV28 to TRBJ1-2; the D gene is possibly TRBD1 (5 bases). The germline gives CDR1 MDHEN, CDR2 SYDVKM. Trimming removed 6 bases at V and 4 bases at J, with 18 bases between. There are 15 residues in the CDR3. Written as DNA, the CDR3 is TGTGCCAGCAGCCTGGCGGGGGTCAGAAGCTATGGCTACACCTTC. The encoded protein is CASSLAGVRSYGYTF.

The chain recombines TRBV20-1 with TRBJ1-1, with D hard to call. CDR3 size: 11 residues. Per the germline V gene, CDR1 is DFQATT and CDR2 is SNEGSKA (reference sequence). Trimming removed 6 bases at V and 5 bases at J, with 10 bases between. This CDR3 is CSAARITEAFF. The CDR3 nucleotides read TGCAGTGCGGCCAGAATTACTGAAGCTTTCTTT.

V is TRBV5-1 and J is TRBJ1-4; no clear D. This CDR3 contains 15 residues. Germline-derived CDR1 and CDR2 are SGHRS and YFSETQ. Trimming took off 4 bases at V and 0 bases at J, with 10 bases between the two ends. The DNA for the CDR3 is TGCGCCAGCAGCCCCCAGATTGCAACTAATGAAAAACTGTTTTTT. It codes for CASSPQIATNEKLFF.

V gene TRBV29-1 combines with J gene TRBJ2-3; the D gene is possibly TRBD2 (6 bases). This CDR3 has 13 amino acids. Germline CDR1 is SQVTM and CDR2 is ANQGSEA. Trimming took 5 bases from V and 0 from J, leaving 9 bases between them. The CDR3 DNA reads as TGCAGCGTTACGGGGGATAGCACAGATACGCAGTATTTT. This translates into CSVTGDSTDTQYF.

V usage is TRBV6-5 and J usage is TRBJ1-3; the D gene is possibly TRBD1 (5 bases). V was trimmed by 4 bases and J by 4 bases, leaving 14 bases between them. CDR1 and CDR2 (germline): MNHEY, SVGAGI. There are 15 residues in the CDR3. The CDR3 sequence is CASSFQGRPGNTIYF. Here the CDR3 DNA reads TGTGCCAGCAGTTTCCAGGGCCGCCCGGGAAACACCATATATTTT.

This chain uses TRBV7-2 with TRBJ2-7; D perhaps matches TRBD1 (5 bases). Trimming removed 1 base at V and 1 base at J, with 11 bases between. The CDR3 extends over 15 amino acids. Germline V gene data show CDR1 as SGHTA and CDR2 as FQGNSA. The CDR3 region is CASSLVVTVSYEQYF. In nucleotides, the CDR3 is TGTGCCAGCAGCTTAGTGGTGACAGTTTCCTACGAGCAGTACTTC.

This CDR3 reads CASSQTGVWTEAFF. CDR3 bases: TGTGCCAGCAGCCAGACAGGGGTGTGGACTGAAGCTTTCTTT. This rearrangement joins TRBV27 to TRBJ1-1; 8 bases line up with TRBD1. Looked up from germline, CDR1 is MNHEY and CDR2 is SMNVEV (reference sequence). This CDR3 has 14 residues. The junction had 8 bases not matched to a gene; V was cut back by 6 bases and J by 5 bases.

This chain links TRBV5-1 with TRBJ2-3; D unclear. The ends were cut back, 0 bases at V and 4 bases at J, with 9 bases in the middle. Germline CDR1 reads SGHRS; CDR2 reads YFSETQ. This CDR3 is 14 amino acids long. The CDR3 DNA follows: TGCGCCAGCAGCTTGGAGATAGCCTCAGATACGCAGTATTTT. This translates into CASSLEIASDTQYF. Full variable domain (rest looked up from reference TRBV5-1 and TRBJ2-3): KAGVTQTPRYLIKTRGQQVTLSCSPISGHRSVSWYQQTPGQGLQFLFEYFSETQRNKGNFPGRFSGRQFSNSRSEMNVSTLELGDSALYLCASSLEIASDTQYFGPGTRLTVL.

The chain recombines TRBV5-1 with TRBJ2-2; the match to TRBD1 covers 7 bases. Germline assignment: CDR1 SGHRS and CDR2 YFSETQ. The length of the CDR3 is 14 residues. The trim removed 7 bases at V and 0 bases at J, leaving 3 bases unmatched. The CDR3 bases are TGCGCCAGCCAGGGGGATGCGAACACCGGGGAGCTGTTTTTT. It encodes CASQGDANTGELFF. The variable domain in full, with the rest retrieved from reference TRBV5-1 and TRBJ2-2, is KAGVTQTPRYLIKTRGQQVTLSCSPISGHRSVSWYQQTPGQGLQFLFEYFSETQRNKGNFPGRFSGRQFSNSRSEMNVSTLELGDSALYLCASQGDANTGELFFGEGSRLTVL.

This clone was detected only a few times. The chain joins TRBV6-5 to TRBJ2-5, with D perhaps matching TRBD2 (5 bases). Germline V gives CDR1 MNHEY, CDR2 SVGAGI. Trimming pared 3 bases from V and 1 base from J, leaving 15 bases between. This CDR3 region has 16 residues. The CDR3 DNA follows: TGTGCCAGCAGTTATTGGCGGAGCGGCCTCCAAGAGACCCAGTACTTC. Translating gives CASSYWRSGLQETQYF.

Concerning this clone: Relative to the germline gene, one junction end is altered; a read error may explain this. The chain recombines TRBV7-9 with TRBJ2-3, with a possible D match to TRBD1 (5 bases). Germline V gives CDR1 SEHNR, CDR2 FQNEAQ (reference sequence). The CDR3 consists of 16 residues. CDR3 amino acids: CASSPLITPGPDKQYF. The DNA of the CDR3 is TGTGCCAGCAGCCCCCTGATCACCCCAGGGCCAGATAAGCAGTATTTT.

The rearrangement uses TRBV9 and TRBJ2-2, with TRBD2 matching over 9 bases. Germline V gene data show CDR1 as SGDLS and CDR2 as YYNGEE. The J segment lost 4 bases and the V segment lost 3 bases, leaving 10 bases of the junction unmatched. The CDR3 runs to 17 residues. The CDR3 here is CASSEAGLARVTGELFF. DNA for the CDR3: TGTGCCAGCAGCGAGGCCGGACTAGCGAGGGTCACCGGGGAGCTGTTTTTT.

The chain uses TRBV6-6 and TRBJ2-2, with a possible D match to TRBD2 (7 bases). The V end was cut by 6 bases, the J end by 1 base, with 15 bases between. Looked up from germline, CDR1 is MNHNY and CDR2 is SVGAGI (reference sequence). The CDR3 spans 16 residues. CDR3 nucleotides: TGTGCCAGCAGCACCAGCGGGACAATGAACACCGGGGAGCTGTTTTTT. Amino acid sequence: CASSTSGTMNTGELFF.

This clone has only one observation. The rearrangement uses TRBV29-1 and TRBJ1-2; 9 bases agree with TRBD1. This CDR3 is built from 15 residues. In germline, CDR1 is SQVTM, CDR2 ANQGSEA. After removal of 3 bases from V and 7 bases from J, the junction contained 12 bases not matched to a gene. The CDR3: CSVELTGTGKSGYTF. DNA for the CDR3: TGCAGCGTTGAGCTCACCGGGACAGGGAAAAGTGGCTACACCTTC. The full variable domain, in which reference TRBV29-1 and TRBJ1-2 provide the parts outside the CDR3, is SAVISQKPSRDICQRGTSLTIQCQVDSQVTMMFWYRQQPGQSLTLIATANQGSEATYESGFVIDKFPISRPNLTFSTLTVSNMSPEDSSIYLCSVELTGTGKSGYTFGSGTRLTVV.

V gene TRBV7-9 combines with J gene TRBJ1-2; 7 positions agree with TRBD1. With V trimmed by 4 bases and J by 7 bases, 6 bases remained unmatched. Germline values: CDR1 SEHNR, CDR2 FQNEAQ (reference sequence). This CDR3 is built from 13 residues. The CDR3: CASSSYNRGGYTF. The CDR3 DNA is TGTGCCAGCAGCTCCTACAACAGGGGTGGCTACACCTTC.

The V call is TRBV18, the J call TRBJ1-1; D not certain. CDR1 is KGHSH and CDR2 is LQKENI in the germline V gene. V was shortened by 4 bases and J by 10 bases, with 16 bases between the two germline ends. This CDR3 is built from 13 residues. For the CDR3, the DNA is TGTGCCAGCTCACTGCCCGATTCTATAGTAGCTTTCTTT. Translating gives CASSLPDSIVAFF. The whole variable domain, remainder taken from reference TRBV18 and TRBJ1-1, is NAGVMQNPRHLVRRRGQEARLRCSPMKGHSHVYWYRQLPEEGLKFMVYLQKENIIDESGMPKERFSAEFPKEGPSILRIQQVVRGDSAAYFCASSLPDSIVAFFGQGTRLTVV.

In this sample, this clone turned up once. The J gene is TRBJ1-5, the V gene TRBV7-9; D perhaps matches TRBD1 (6 bases). V lost 2 bases, J lost 5 bases, and 13 bases lay in between. Germline CDR1 is SEHNR and CDR2 is FQNEAQ (reference sequence). The CDR3 is made up of 15 amino acids. CDR3 amino acids: CASSLSGGSDQPQHF. CDR3 DNA: TGTGCCAGCAGCTTATCGGGGGGCTCGGATCAGCCCCAGCATTTT. Filled out from reference TRBV7-9 and TRBJ1-5, the complete variable domain reads DTGVSQNPRHKITKRGQNVTFRCDPISEHNRLYWYRQTLGQGPEFLTYFQNEAQLEKSRLLSDRFSAERPKGSFSTLEIQRTEQGDSAMYLCASSLSGGSDQPQHFGDGTRLSIL.

J is TRBJ2-1 and V is TRBV6-1; TRBD2 matches at 10 bases. Germline CDR1 and CDR2: MNHNS and SASEGT. The length of the CDR3 is 15 residues. J gave up 5 bases and V 7 bases, and 8 bases lay outside the gene matches. Here the CDR3 DNA reads TGTGCCAGCACGACAGGACTAGCGGCCAACAATGAGCAGTTCTTC. This codes for CASTTGLAANNEQFF.

The rearrangement joins TRBV4-2 to TRBJ2-7; D is possibly TRBD1 (6 bases). The V gene's germline CDR1 is LGHNA and CDR2 YNFKEQ. This CDR3 contains 14 residues. Trimming shortened V by 1 base and J by 2 bases, and 9 bases separated the two germline ends. The CDR3: CASSQGDTPYEQYF. The CDR3, as DNA: TGTGCCAGCAGCCAAGGGGACACACCCTACGAGCAGTACTTC.